Included here is one T cell receptor beta chain sequence, with context. This CDR3 comprises 14 residues. CDR1 and CDR2 (germline): SGHTS, YDEGEE. V was clipped by 4 bases and J by 2 bases; unmatched bases: 2. This sample was taken from a study of blood T cell repertoires in COVID-19. Study summary: COVID-19 samples, acute and convalescent, were from the United States, Italy and Spain. Sample material is recorded as cDNA or gDNA derived from T cells, B-cell-depleted T cells, or PBMCs.

Measured with immunoSEQ multiplex PCR; TCRdb has only the in-frame clones, and not every one. Of about 170,000 clones in the sample, around 82% were seen once. J is TRBJ2-5 and V is TRBV5-8; the match to TRBD1 covers 10 bases. The receptor was isolated from a woman aged 70-85 years who had recovered from COVID-19. The sequenced sample consisted of peripheral blood. The CDR3 sequence is CASSPGQGQETQYF. The CDR3 nucleotides read TGTGCCAGCAGCCCGGGACAGGGGCAAGAGACCCAGTACTTC.